The clone carrying this T cell receptor (beta chain) showed up just a few times. Its antigen is as yet unknown. The data were obtained in a study of beta chain features in type 1 diabetes. Study results and limitations: In every one of the four CD4+ subsets, TCRB CDR3s were moderately but significantly shorter in Type 1 diabetes patients.

Isolated RNA was reverse transcribed in full, so expressed TCRB transcripts were sequenced. Produced via immunoSEQ multiplex PCR; TCRdb's table is partial and in-frame only. The sample includes about 150,000 clones, 11% of them seen just once. About 110 mL of blood, on average, came from one heparinised draw per donor. The sample taken for sequencing was central memory CD4+ T cells from blood. This receptor was taken from a man aged 18 to 30 in good health.

The CDR3 is CASSPGTGTDTQYF. For the CDR3, the DNA is TGTGCCAGCAGCCCCGGTACGGGCACAGATACGCAGTATTTT. This sequence joins TRBV13 and TRBJ2-3; D is ambiguous. The CDR3 has 14 amino acids. Trimming took 5 bases from V and 1 from J, leaving 10 bases between them. Germline CDR1 and CDR2: PRHDT and FYEKMQ (reference sequence).